Sequencing of this T cell receptor (beta chain) was carried out in a study of blood T cells in healthy people across ages. A second roughly 7 to 12 cycle PCR used barcoded and J-beta primers. TCRdb used MiXCR to reprocess the 5' RACE reads, holding one entry per CDR3 protein. The sample carries roughly 730,000 distinct CDR3 sequences, more than 55% recorded once. The germline gives CDR1 DFQATT, CDR2 SNEGSKA (reference sequence). The CDR3 consists of 12 residues. J lost 7 bases, V lost 2 bases, and 4 bases had no gene match. Points on this clonotype: A much more abundant neighbour one base away suggests this may be a read error.

The receptor comes from a man in his forties or fifties in good health. V and J are TRBV20-1 and TRBJ1-1; TRBD1 aligns across 7 bases. The specimen sequenced was blood. Written as DNA, the CDR3 is TGCAGTGCTAGACAGGGGGACATTGAAGCTTTCTTT. It encodes CSARQGDIEAFF.